The 31 T cell receptor beta chains listed next were all sequenced from one sample in a study of T cell responses to AZD1222 COVID-19 vaccine. Repertoires were generated with immunoSEQ multiplex PCR, while TCRdb's copy carries only in-frame clones and drops some. The data contain approximately 82,000 clones, around 83% of them seen just once; the ten biggest clones take up about 13%. The specimen was peripheral blood, collected on day 0 of AZD1222 vaccination. These receptors were taken from an adult in good health.

CDR3 residues: CASSIMGVYNEQFF. The CDR3 nucleotides are TGTGCCAGTAGTATTATGGGAGTCTACAATGAGCAGTTCTTC. The chain carries TRBV19 and TRBJ2-1, with D perhaps matching TRBD2 (5 bases). Trimming shortened V by 3 bases and J by 3 bases, and 9 bases separated the two germline ends. CDR3 length equals 14 residues. The germline gives CDR1 LNHDA, CDR2 SQIVND (reference sequence).

This clone came up a few times. The CDR3, as DNA: TGTGCCAGCAGCCCAGGACTAGCGGGGGGGCCGGGGCTGGGAGATACGCAGTATTTT. Translated, it gives CASSPGLAGGPGLGDTQYF. This rearrangement joins TRBV9 to TRBJ2-3; 15 nucleotides match TRBD2. J gave up 5 bases and V 4 bases, and 14 bases lay outside the gene matches. The CDR3 covers 19 residues. Per the germline V gene, CDR1 is SGDLS and CDR2 is YYNGEE. The full variable domain, its missing parts supplied by reference TRBV9 and TRBJ2-3, is DSGVTQTPKHLITATGQRVTLRCSPRSGDLSVYWYQQSLDQGLQFLIQYYNGEERAKGNILERFSAQQFPDLHSELNLSSLELGDSALYFCASSPGLAGGPGLGDTQYFGPGTRLTVL.

The rearrangement links TRBV19 to TRBJ2-2; weak D call: TRBD1 (6 bases). From germline, CDR1 is LNHDA and CDR2 SQIVND (reference sequence). V gave up 3 bases and J gave up 0 bases, with 8 bases separating them. CDR3 length: 15 residues. The CDR3 here is CASSMGQANTGELFF. The CDR3 region has the DNA TGTGCCAGTAGTATGGGACAAGCGAACACCGGGGAGCTGTTTTTT.

The rearrangement joins TRBV7-2 to TRBJ2-7; a possible D gene is TRBD1 (6 bases). Germline V CDR1 and CDR2: SGHTA, FQGNSA. This CDR3 is 13 amino acids long. Trimming stripped 5 bases from V and 4 bases from J, with 12 bases between. CDR3 coding DNA: TGTGCCAGCAGCCCGTTTAGGGGGTACGAGCAGTACTTC. Translation gives CASSPFRGYEQYF.

This chain uses TRBV24-1 with TRBJ1-1; no clear D gene. The CDR3 consists of 16 residues. Trimming removed 3 bases at V and 7 bases at J, with 20 bases between. From germline, CDR1 is KGHDR and CDR2 SFDVKD. The CDR3 DNA reads TGTGCCACCAGTGATAGCAGCCCGGGCGGGTGGGGTGAAGCTTTCTTT. The encoded protein is CATSDSSPGGWGEAFF.

CDR3 in amino acids: CASSRSHTATNEKLFF. The DNA of the CDR3 is TGTGCCAGCAGCCGCTCCCACACTGCAACTAATGAAAAACTGTTTTTT. This chain uses TRBV9 with TRBJ1-4; the D is unclear. The germline V and J ends were trimmed by 4 bases and 0 bases, with 13 bases remaining between them. The germline V gene has CDR1 SGDLS and CDR2 YYNGEE. The CDR3 has 16 residues.

This chain connects TRBV7-9 to TRBJ1-5; D unresolved. This CDR3 region has 16 residues. V was clipped by 1 base and J by 3 bases, with 13 bases between them. Germline assignment: CDR1 SEHNR and CDR2 FQNEAQ (reference sequence). CDR3 in amino acids: CASSLGPSRTNQPQHF. The DNA of the CDR3 is TGTGCCAGCAGCTTAGGCCCTTCGAGGACCAATCAGCCCCAGCATTTT.

This clone was recorded only once. The chain is built from TRBV4-2 and TRBJ1-3; D not certain. Germline-derived CDR1 and CDR2 are LGHNA and YNFKEQ. The CDR3 contains 16 residues. Trimming took off 5 bases at V and 0 bases at J, with 14 bases between the two ends. This chain's CDR3 is CASSKRTDLSGNTIYF. CDR3 DNA: TGTGCCAGCAGCAAACGGACGGACCTCTCTGGAAACACCATATATTTT.

This clone was counted a few times. The chain is built from TRBV9 and TRBJ2-1, with TRBD1 matching 7 bases. The germline CDR1 and CDR2 sequences are SGDLS and YYNGEE. Losses at the gene ends were 0 bases for V and 7 bases for J; bases not matched to a gene: 7. The CDR3 spans 15 residues. CDR3 amino acids: CASSVEGGGINEQFF. The CDR3 DNA sequence: TGTGCCAGCAGCGTAGAAGGGGGCGGTATAAATGAGCAGTTCTTC. The full variable domain, with the rest looked up from reference TRBV9 and TRBJ2-1, is DSGVTQTPKHLITATGQRVTLRCSPRSGDLSVYWYQQSLDQGLQFLIQYYNGEERAKGNILERFSAQQFPDLHSELNLSSLELGDSALYFCASSVEGGGINEQFFGPGTRLTVL.

This chain joins TRBV20-1 and TRBJ1-5, with a possible D match to TRBD1 (5 bases). The length of the CDR3 is 14 residues. Trimming left V 5 bases short and J 2 bases short, with 13 bases between. The germline V gene encodes CDR1 DFQATT and CDR2 SNEGSKA (reference sequence). CDR3 bases: TGCAGTGCTGGTGGGGGGTCAGGCAATCAGCCCCAGCATTTT. Its protein product is CSAGGGSGNQPQHF.

The chain recombines TRBV6-2 or TRBV6-3 with TRBJ1-1; TRBD1 agrees at 7 bases. J lost 5 bases, V lost 5 bases, and 8 bases had no gene match. The germline CDR1 and CDR2 sequences are MNHEY and SVGEGT. The CDR3 loop spans 14 amino acids. As DNA, the CDR3 is TGTGCCAGCAGTGTTACCACAGGGGTAACTGAAGCTTTCTTT. Its protein product is CASSVTTGVTEAFF.

The chain has TRBV4-3 and TRBJ2-1; a weak D match, TRBD2 (5 bases). From germline, CDR1 is LGHNA and CDR2 YSLEER. This CDR3 spans 15 amino acids. With 0 bases removed from V and 8 bases from J, the gap between germline ends came to 14 bases. DNA of the CDR3: TGCGCCAGCAGCCAAGAGAGGGTCCCTGGGGATGAGCAGTTCTTC. This translates into CASSQERVPGDEQFF.

V gene TRBV7-3 combines with J gene TRBJ1-1; D is ambiguous. The V gene lost 2 bases and the J gene lost 1 base, with 11 bases spanning the gap. The CDR3 covers 15 residues. CDR1 and CDR2 from the germline V gene are SGHTA and FQGTGA. The CDR3 loop reads CASSLGPVSNTEAFF. The CDR3 coding sequence is TGTGCCAGCAGCTTAGGTCCAGTCTCGAACACTGAAGCTTTCTTT.

This clone was seen once. This chain uses TRBV28 with TRBJ2-1; TRBD2 agrees at 13 bases. CDR3 size: 16 residues. Trimming removed 7 bases from V and 10 bases from J; junction bases left unmatched: 13. CDR1 MDHEN and CDR2 SYDVKM come from the germline V gene. CDR3 sequence: CASTLGGTSGDREQFF. The CDR3 coding sequence is TGTGCCAGCACCCTAGGGGGGACTAGCGGGGATCGGGAGCAGTTCTTC.

The chain recombines TRBV27 with TRBJ2-2; a possible D gene is TRBD2 (6 bases). V dropped 6 bases and J dropped 4 bases, with 18 bases sitting between them. Germline V gene lookup returns CDR1 MNHEY and CDR2 SMNVEV (reference sequence). The CDR3 loop spans 16 amino acids. In nucleotides, the CDR3 is TGTGCCAGCAGCCTCACCACCCCGGGGGTCACCGGGGAGCTGTTTTTT. It yields the protein CASSLTTPGVTGELFF.

The chain couples TRBV30 to TRBJ2-4, with TRBD2 identical over 11 bases. Germline CDR1 is GTSNPN and CDR2 is SVGIG (reference sequence). V trimming: 2 bases; J trimming: 0 bases; junction bases outside the gene matches: 6. The CDR3 is 17 residues long. The CDR3 coding sequence is TGTGCCTGGAGTCGGCTAGCGGGGGGAGTAGCCAAAAACATTCAGTACTTC. It codes for CAWSRLAGGVAKNIQYF.

The CDR3 loop is CASSGASSYNSPLHF. The CDR3 DNA reads TGTGCCAGCAGTGGAGCCAGCTCCTATAATTCACCCCTCCACTTT. The V gene is TRBV28, the J gene TRBJ1-6; D is undetermined. The germline CDR1 and CDR2 sequences are MDHEN and SYDVKM. This CDR3 contains 15 residues. The V gene lost 5 bases and the J gene lost 0 bases, with 8 bases spanning the gap.

The gene calls are TRBV28 and TRBJ1-6; TRBD1 is a possible D gene (6 bases). The germline CDR1 and CDR2 sequences are MDHEN and SYDVKM. The V gene lost 10 bases and the J gene lost 7 bases, with 14 bases spanning the gap. This CDR3 region has 13 residues. In nucleotides, the CDR3 is TGTGCCACCGTCAGGGGTTCAAATTCACCCCTCCACTTT. This gives the protein CATVRGSNSPLHF. Looking up the rest from reference TRBV28 and TRBJ1-6 gives the full variable domain: DVKVTQSSRYLVKRTGEKVFLECVQDMDHENMFWYRQDPGLGLRLIYFSYDVKMKEKGDIPEGYSVSREKKERFSLILESASTNQTSMYLCATVRGSNSPLHFGNGTRLTVT.

The chain has TRBV7-9 and TRBJ2-7; weak D call: TRBD1 (5 bases). This CDR3 has 11 residues. Germline assignment: CDR1 SEHNR and CDR2 FQNEAQ (reference sequence). Trimming stripped 5 bases from V and 6 bases from J, with 8 bases between. The DNA for the CDR3 is TGTGCCAGCAGCATGGGGCTCGAGCAGTACTTC. This encodes CASSMGLEQYF.

The chain carries TRBV7-6 and TRBJ2-3; 7 positions match TRBD1. V trimming: 4 bases; J trimming: 4 bases; junction bases outside the gene matches: 2. The CDR3 extends over 13 amino acids. Germline CDR1 reads SGHVS; CDR2 reads FNYEAQ. Here the CDR3 reads CASSSQGADTQYF. The CDR3 DNA reads TGTGCCAGCAGCTCCCAGGGGGCAGATACGCAGTATTTT.

This clone was detected only once. This chain joins TRBV5-6 and TRBJ1-2, with 7 bases aligning to TRBD1. The J segment lost 7 bases and the V segment lost 6 bases, leaving 18 bases of the junction unmatched. Germline-derived CDR1 and CDR2 are SGHDT and YYEEEE. This CDR3 is built from 16 residues. The CDR3 nucleotides read TGTGCCAGCAACGCGGGGGACAGCCGCTTTTACTCTGGCTACACCTTC. This sequence encodes CASNAGDSRFYSGYTF.

V usage is TRBV4-1 and J usage is TRBJ1-1, with D maybe TRBD1 (5 bases). Trimming removed 9 bases from V and 8 bases from J, with 16 bases in between. This CDR3 is built from 12 residues. Looked up from germline, CDR1 is MGHRA and CDR2 is YSYEKL. Here the CDR3 DNA reads TGCGCCAGACTTAAGGGGAACTCCGAAGCTTTCTTT. Protein product: CARLKGNSEAFF.

The chain couples TRBV19 to TRBJ1-2; 8 nucleotides match TRBD1. The CDR3 length is 13 residues. Germline V gives CDR1 LNHDA, CDR2 SQIVND (reference sequence). The V gene end was trimmed by 5 bases and the J gene end by 5 bases; junction bases not matched to a gene: 4. The CDR3 DNA reads TGTGCCAGTAGTCCGGACAGGGATTATGGCTACACCTTC. Translation: CASSPDRDYGYTF.

This sequence joins TRBV28 and TRBJ2-7; no definite D call. CDR3 size: 11 residues. Trimming cost V 5 bases and J 6 bases, with 8 bases left between them. Germline V CDR1 and CDR2: MDHEN, SYDVKM. CDR3 in amino acids: CASSALLEQYF. The CDR3 DNA reads as TGTGCCAGCAGTGCCCTCCTCGAGCAGTACTTC.

This rearrangement joins TRBV28 to TRBJ1-4; D remains unclear. Germline loops: CDR1 MDHEN, CDR2 SYDVKM. This CDR3 is 13 amino acids long. Trimming shortened V by 3 bases and J by 4 bases, and 6 bases separated the two germline ends. CDR3 coding DNA: TGTGCCAGCAGTTTCCGGCTTAATGAAAAACTGTTTTTT. Translating gives CASSFRLNEKLFF.

The chain recombines TRBV9 with TRBJ2-1; TRBD2 aligns across 7 bases. CDR1 and CDR2 from the germline V gene are SGDLS and YYNGEE. The V segment lost 4 bases and the J segment 7 bases; nucleotides outside the gene matches: 8. CDR3 size: 14 residues. In DNA form, the CDR3 reads TGTGCCAGCAGCATCGGGACTACCGCGAATGAGCAGTTCTTC. This gives the protein CASSIGTTANEQFF.

This chain connects TRBV24-1 to TRBJ1-2; 7 bases agree with TRBD1. The CDR3 is 13 residues long. The J segment lost 3 bases and the V segment lost 9 bases, leaving 6 bases of the junction unmatched. Germline V gene lookup returns CDR1 KGHDR and CDR2 SFDVKD. In nucleotides, the CDR3 is TGTGCCACCCAGAAAACAGGGGACTATGGCTACACCTTC. Amino acids: CATQKTGDYGYTF.

V gene TRBV5-4 combines with J gene TRBJ2-5, with D possibly matching TRBD1 (5 bases). The CDR3 length is 14 residues. In germline, CDR1 is SGHNT, CDR2 YYREEE (reference sequence). The V and J ends lost 5 bases and 3 bases respectively, with 14 bases between them. The CDR3 bases are TGTGCCAGCAGGAGCCCTTTACAGGAAGAGACCCAGTACTTC. It encodes CASRSPLQEETQYF.

The chain uses TRBV18 and TRBJ2-7; 7 positions match TRBD1. From germline, CDR1 is KGHSH and CDR2 LQKENI. The J segment lost 0 bases and the V segment lost 3 bases, leaving 5 bases of the junction unmatched. The CDR3 totals 15 residues. Here the CDR3 reads CASSPPGGPSYEQYF. CDR3 DNA sequence: TGTGCCAGCTCACCCCCAGGGGGTCCCTCCTACGAGCAGTACTTC.

The J gene is TRBJ1-6, the V gene TRBV5-1; 8 nucleotides match TRBD1. The V and J ends lost 0 bases and 9 bases, in that order; junction bases with no gene match: 11. This CDR3 has 17 residues. Germline values: CDR1 SGHRS, CDR2 YFSETQ. The CDR3 region has the DNA TGCGCCAGCAGCTTGGCCTTTGCCCAGGGGGCCGTTTCACCCCTCCACTTT. The encoded protein is CASSLAFAQGAVSPLHF. Supplemented by reference TRBV5-1 and TRBJ1-6, the full variable domain reads KAGVTQTPRYLIKTRGQQVTLSCSPISGHRSVSWYQQTPGQGLQFLFEYFSETQRNKGNFPGRFSGRQFSNSRSEMNVSTLELGDSALYLCASSLAFAQGAVSPLHFGNGTRLTVT.

This clone was observed a single time. This chain uses TRBV3-1 (or the pseudogene TRBV3-2) with TRBJ1-4, with 8 bases aligning to TRBD1. The CDR3 extends over 17 amino acids. Trimming removed 5 bases from V and 4 bases from J; junction bases left unmatched: 12. Germline CDR1 reads LGHDT; CDR2 reads YNNKEL (reference sequence). DNA for the CDR3: TGTGCCAGCAGCGGGACAGGTCGTGTAGTCCTTAATGAAAAACTGTTTTTT. As protein: CASSGTGRVVLNEKLFF.